This T cell receptor beta chain appears in the sequencing data of a study of control samples from healthy donors and cancer patients. Looked up from germline, CDR1 is MNHEY and CDR2 is SVGAGI. V dropped 0 bases and J dropped 10 bases, with 13 bases sitting between them. This CDR3 region has 15 residues. Profiled with immunoSEQ multiplex PCR; TCRdb holds only in-frame clones, not every one. In the table there are approximately 100,000 clones, around 80% of which are singletons. Sequenced: blood. The chain links TRBV6-5 to TRBJ1-6, with a tentative D call TRBD1 (5 bases). The receptor was isolated from a man aged 55 to 70 in good health. DNA of the CDR3: TGTGCCAGCAGTTACTCGAGGCAGGGCGGCTCACCCCTCCACTTT. This encodes CASSYSRQGGSPLHF.